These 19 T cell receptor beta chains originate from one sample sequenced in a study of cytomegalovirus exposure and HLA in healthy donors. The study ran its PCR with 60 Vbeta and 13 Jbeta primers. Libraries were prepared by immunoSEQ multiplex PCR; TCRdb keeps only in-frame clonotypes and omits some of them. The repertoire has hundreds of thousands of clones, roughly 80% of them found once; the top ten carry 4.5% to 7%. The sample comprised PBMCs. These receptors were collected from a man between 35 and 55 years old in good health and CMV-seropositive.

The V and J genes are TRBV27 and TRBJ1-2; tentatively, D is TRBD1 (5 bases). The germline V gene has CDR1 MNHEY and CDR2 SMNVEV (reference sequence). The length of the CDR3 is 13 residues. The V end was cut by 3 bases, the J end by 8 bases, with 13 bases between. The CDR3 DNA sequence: TGTGCCAGCAGTTTCTCAGGGAAAGCGGGCTACACCTTC. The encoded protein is CASSFSGKAGYTF.

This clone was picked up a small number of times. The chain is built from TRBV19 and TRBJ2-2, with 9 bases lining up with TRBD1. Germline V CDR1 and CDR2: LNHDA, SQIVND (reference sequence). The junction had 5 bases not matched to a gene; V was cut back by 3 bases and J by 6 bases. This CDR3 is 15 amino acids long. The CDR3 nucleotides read TGTGCCAGTAGTATGGGGGACAGGGTGTCCGGGGAGCTGTTTTTT. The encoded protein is CASSMGDRVSGELFF.

The CDR3 reads CASSRTSGYQETQYF. The CDR3 DNA follows: TGTGCCAGCAGCCGGACTAGCGGGTACCAAGAGACCCAGTACTTC. The rearrangement joins TRBV14 to TRBJ2-5, with TRBD2 matching 11 bases. V was pared by 4 bases and J by 0 bases, with 1 base of the junction left unmatched. The CDR3 consists of 15 residues. Germline V gene sequence: CDR1 SGHDN, CDR2 FVKESK.

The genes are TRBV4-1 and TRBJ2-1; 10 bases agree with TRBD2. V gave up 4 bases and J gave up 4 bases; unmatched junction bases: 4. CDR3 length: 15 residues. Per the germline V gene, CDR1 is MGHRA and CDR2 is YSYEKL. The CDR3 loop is CASSPTSGFYNEQFF. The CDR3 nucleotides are TGCGCCAGCAGCCCGACTAGCGGGTTTTACAATGAGCAGTTCTTC.

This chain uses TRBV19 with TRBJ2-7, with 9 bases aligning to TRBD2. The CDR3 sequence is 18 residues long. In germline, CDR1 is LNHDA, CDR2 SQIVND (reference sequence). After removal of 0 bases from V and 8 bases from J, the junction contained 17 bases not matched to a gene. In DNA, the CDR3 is TGTGCCAGTAGTATAGAGGGGAAGGTAGCGGGAGCCCCAGGTCAGCAGTACTTC. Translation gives CASSIEGKVAGAPGQQYF.

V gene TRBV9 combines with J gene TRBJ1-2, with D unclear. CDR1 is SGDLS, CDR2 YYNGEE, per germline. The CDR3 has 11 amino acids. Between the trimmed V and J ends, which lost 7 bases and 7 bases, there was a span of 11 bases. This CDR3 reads CASDSYRGYTF. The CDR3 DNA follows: TGTGCCAGCGACTCTTATCGTGGCTACACCTTC.

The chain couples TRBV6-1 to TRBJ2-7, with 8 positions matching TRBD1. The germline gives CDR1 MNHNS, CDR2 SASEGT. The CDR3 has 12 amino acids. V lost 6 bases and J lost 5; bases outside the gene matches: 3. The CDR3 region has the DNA TGTGCCAGCAGCCAACAGGGGGACGAGCAGTACGTC. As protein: CASSQQGDEQYV.

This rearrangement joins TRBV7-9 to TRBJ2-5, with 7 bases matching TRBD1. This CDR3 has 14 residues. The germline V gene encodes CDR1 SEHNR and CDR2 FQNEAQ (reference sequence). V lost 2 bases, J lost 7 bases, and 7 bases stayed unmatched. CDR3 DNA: TGTGCCAGCAGCTTAACAGGGGTGTGGGGGACCCAGTACTTC. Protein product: CASSLTGVWGTQYF.

The CDR3 coding sequence is TGTGCCAGCAGCATACAGGGGAAAGAGACCCAGTACTTC. Its protein product is CASSIQGKETQYF. The chain has TRBV6-5 and TRBJ2-5, with 7 bases fitting TRBD1. The germline V gene has CDR1 MNHEY and CDR2 SVGAGI. The CDR3 totals 13 residues. V lost 6 bases and J lost 3; bases outside the gene matches: 4.

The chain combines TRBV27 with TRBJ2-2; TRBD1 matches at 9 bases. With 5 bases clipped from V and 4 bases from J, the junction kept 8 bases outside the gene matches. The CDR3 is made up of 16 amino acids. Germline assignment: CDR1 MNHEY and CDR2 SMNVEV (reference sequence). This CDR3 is CASSLRTGGSTGELFF. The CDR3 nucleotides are TGTGCCAGCAGTCTCCGAACAGGGGGCAGCACCGGGGAGCTGTTTTTT.

The CDR3: CASSLSATVNTEAFF. DNA for the CDR3: TGTGCCAGCAGTTTATCGGCCACAGTGAACACTGAAGCTTTCTTT. This sequence joins TRBV27 and TRBJ1-1; no reliable D call. The CDR3 has 15 amino acids. The ends were cut back, 0 bases at V and 0 bases at J, with 8 bases in the middle. Germline assignment: CDR1 MNHEY and CDR2 SMNVEV (reference sequence).

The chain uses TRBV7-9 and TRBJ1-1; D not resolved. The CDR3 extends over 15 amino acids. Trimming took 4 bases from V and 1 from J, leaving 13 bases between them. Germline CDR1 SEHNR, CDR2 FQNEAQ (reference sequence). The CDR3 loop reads CASSSGSAQNTEAFF. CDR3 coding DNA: TGTGCCAGCAGCTCCGGGTCGGCCCAGAACACTGAAGCTTTCTTT.

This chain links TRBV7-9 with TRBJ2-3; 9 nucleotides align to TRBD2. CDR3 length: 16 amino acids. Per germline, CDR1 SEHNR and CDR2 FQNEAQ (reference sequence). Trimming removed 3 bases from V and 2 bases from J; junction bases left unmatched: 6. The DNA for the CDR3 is TGTGCCAGCAGCTTTCAGACTAGCGGCTTCACAGATACGCAGTATTTT. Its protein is CASSFQTSGFTDTQYF. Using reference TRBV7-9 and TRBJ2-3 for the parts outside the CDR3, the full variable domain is DTGVSQNPRHKITKRGQNVTFRCDPISEHNRLYWYRQTLGQGPEFLTYFQNEAQLEKSRLLSDRFSAERPKGSFSTLEIQRTEQGDSAMYLCASSFQTSGFTDTQYFGPGTRLTVL.

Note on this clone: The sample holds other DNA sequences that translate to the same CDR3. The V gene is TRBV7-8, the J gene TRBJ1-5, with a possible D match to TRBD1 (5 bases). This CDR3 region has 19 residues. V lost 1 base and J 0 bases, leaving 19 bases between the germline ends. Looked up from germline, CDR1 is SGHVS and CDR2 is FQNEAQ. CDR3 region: CASSLGGVAGKGSNQPQHF. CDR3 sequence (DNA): TGTGCCAGCAGCTTAGGTGGCGTCGCAGGGAAGGGTAGCAATCAGCCCCAGCATTTT.

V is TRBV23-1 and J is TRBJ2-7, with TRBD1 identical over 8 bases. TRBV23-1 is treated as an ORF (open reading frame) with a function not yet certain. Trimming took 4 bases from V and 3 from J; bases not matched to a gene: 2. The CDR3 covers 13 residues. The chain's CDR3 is CASSPTGGYEQYF. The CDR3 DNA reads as TGCGCCAGCAGTCCCACAGGGGGCTACGAGCAGTACTTC.

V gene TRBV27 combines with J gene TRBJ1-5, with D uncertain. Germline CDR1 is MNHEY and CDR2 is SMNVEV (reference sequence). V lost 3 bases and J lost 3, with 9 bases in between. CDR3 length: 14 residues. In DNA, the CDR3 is TGTGCCAGCAGTTTCGGCGGAATCAATCAGCCCCAGCATTTT. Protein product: CASSFGGINQPQHF.

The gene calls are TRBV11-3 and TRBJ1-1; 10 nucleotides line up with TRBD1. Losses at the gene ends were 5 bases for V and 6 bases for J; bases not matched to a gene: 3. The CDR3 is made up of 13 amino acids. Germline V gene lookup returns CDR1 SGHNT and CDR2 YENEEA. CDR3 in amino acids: CASSPGTGAEAFF. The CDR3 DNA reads TGTGCCAGCAGCCCCGGGACAGGGGCTGAAGCTTTCTTT.

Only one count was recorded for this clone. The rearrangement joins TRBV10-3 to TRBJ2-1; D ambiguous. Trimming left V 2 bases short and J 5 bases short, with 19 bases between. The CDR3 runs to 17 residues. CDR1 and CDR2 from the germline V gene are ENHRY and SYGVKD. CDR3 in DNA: TGTGCCATCAGTGAGCCAACGAAAATCGAGTCCCACAATGAGCAGTTCTTC. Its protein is CAISEPTKIESHNEQFF.

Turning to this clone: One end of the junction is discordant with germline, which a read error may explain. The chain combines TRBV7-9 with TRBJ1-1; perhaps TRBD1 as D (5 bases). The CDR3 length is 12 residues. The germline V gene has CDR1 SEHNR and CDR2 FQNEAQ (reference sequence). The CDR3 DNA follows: TGTTCCAGCAGCTTAGCGGGGCAGGGTGCTTTCTTT. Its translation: CSSSLAGQGAFF.